Listed here are 9 T cell receptor beta chains from one sample, sequenced in a study of shared clonotypes between healthy human individuals. Profiling relied on immunoSEQ multiplex PCR, and the TCRdb table lists in-frame clones only, not all of them. The data contain around 2.1 million clones, under 95% of them singletons. Terminally differentiated effector memory CD45RA+ cells were excluded from the naive CD8 cells, which were CD45RO-negative and positively selected for CCR7. Sequenced input: naive CD8+ T cells from PBMCs. The receptors here all came from a man between 18 and 35 years old in good health. Some clones in this sample may be carry-over from other donors' samples.

The chain recombines TRBV27 with TRBJ1-2; D is unresolved. The germline V gene encodes CDR1 MNHEY and CDR2 SMNVEV (reference sequence). The CDR3 has 15 residues. V was shortened by 4 bases and J by 1 base, with 13 bases between the two germline ends. CDR3 region: CASSSLGYSNYGYTF. The CDR3 DNA is TGTGCCAGCAGTTCATTGGGGTACAGTAACTATGGCTACACCTTC.

The chain has TRBV7-3 and TRBJ2-1, with D tentatively TRBD2 (5 bases). The CDR3 consists of 12 residues. CDR1 is SGHTA, CDR2 FQGTGA, per germline. Trimming left V 5 bases short and J 6 bases short, with 8 bases between. CDR3 region: CASSAGGNEQFF. The CDR3 bases are TGTGCCAGCAGCGCGGGCGGCAATGAGCAGTTCTTC.

V and J are TRBV2 and TRBJ2-7; 13 nucleotides agree with TRBD2. The CDR3 totals 16 residues. The germline CDR1 and CDR2 sequences are SNHLY and FYNNEI. V lost 3 bases and J lost 2; bases outside the gene matches: 4. The CDR3 sequence: CASSEGLAGSAYEQYF. The CDR3 nucleotides read TGTGCCAGCAGTGAGGGACTAGCGGGGTCAGCCTACGAGCAGTACTTC.

CDR3 bases: TGTGCCAGCAGAACAAGGGGCACTGAAGCTTTCTTT. Translating gives CASRTRGTEAFF. V usage is TRBV28 and J usage is TRBJ1-1; tentative D call: TRBD1 (5 bases). Germline CDR1 is MDHEN and CDR2 is SYDVKM. This CDR3 comprises 12 residues. The V and J ends lost 6 bases and 4 bases respectively, with 9 bases between them. The full variable domain, with the rest looked up from reference TRBV28 and TRBJ1-1, is DVKVTQSSRYLVKRTGEKVFLECVQDMDHENMFWYRQDPGLGLRLIYFSYDVKMKEKGDIPEGYSVSREKKERFSLILESASTNQTSMYLCASRTRGTEAFFGQGTRLTVV.

The sample holds a few counts of this clone. The same CDR3 arises from other DNA sequences in this sample as well. CDR3 sequence (DNA): TGTGCCAGCAGCTTAGGCCGGGGTAATCAGCCCCAGCATTTT. It encodes CASSLGRGNQPQHF. The gene calls are TRBV7-9 and TRBJ1-5, with D unresolved. V lost 1 base to trimming and J lost 4 bases, with 8 bases between them. CDR1 and CDR2 (germline): SEHNR, FQNEAQ (reference sequence). This CDR3 spans 14 amino acids.

The V call is TRBV11-2, the J call TRBJ2-1; 7 bases map to TRBD2. From germline, CDR1 is SGHAT and CDR2 FQNNGV. This CDR3 is built from 13 residues. Trimming removed 5 bases from V and 9 bases from J; junction bases left unmatched: 7. Here the CDR3 DNA reads TGTGCCAGCAGCCCTACTAGCGTCGGTGAGCAGTTCTTC. Amino acid sequence: CASSPTSVGEQFF.

The genes are TRBV7-9 and TRBJ2-7, with D hard to call. Germline V lookup: CDR1 SEHNR, CDR2 FQNEAQ (reference sequence). V dropped 1 base and J dropped 3 bases, with 7 bases sitting between them. The CDR3 totals 13 residues. The CDR3 sequence is CASSLGLIYEQYF. The DNA of the CDR3 is TGTGCCAGCAGCTTAGGTCTAATCTACGAGCAGTACTTC.

The V gene is TRBV7-9, the J gene TRBJ1-1; possibly TRBD1 for D (6 bases). Trimming shortened V by 6 bases and J by 6 bases, and 17 bases separated the two germline ends. The germline gives CDR1 SEHNR, CDR2 FQNEAQ (reference sequence). The CDR3 consists of 14 residues. Here the CDR3 reads CASSDLGGAAEAFF. CDR3 DNA: TGTGCCAGCAGTGATTTAGGGGGGGCGGCTGAAGCTTTCTTT.

The J gene is TRBJ2-7, the V gene TRBV7-2, with D possibly TRBD1 on 5 matching bases. CDR1 is SGHTA and CDR2 is FQGNSA in the germline V gene. With 2 bases removed from V and 0 bases from J, the gap between germline ends came to 20 bases. The CDR3 extends over 18 amino acids. CDR3 amino acids: CASSLPTEMTDSSYEQYF. The CDR3 nucleotides read TGTGCCAGCAGCTTACCGACCGAAATGACAGATTCCTCCTACGAGCAGTACTTC.